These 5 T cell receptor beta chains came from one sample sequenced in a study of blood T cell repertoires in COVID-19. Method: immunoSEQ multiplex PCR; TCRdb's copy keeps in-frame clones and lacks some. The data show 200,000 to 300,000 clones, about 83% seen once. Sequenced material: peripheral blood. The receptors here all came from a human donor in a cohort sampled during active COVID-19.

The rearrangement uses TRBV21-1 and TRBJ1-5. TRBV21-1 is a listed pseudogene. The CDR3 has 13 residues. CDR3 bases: TGTGCCACCAGACTTAGGGGAGGTCAGCCCCAGCATTTT. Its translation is CATRLRGGQPQHF.

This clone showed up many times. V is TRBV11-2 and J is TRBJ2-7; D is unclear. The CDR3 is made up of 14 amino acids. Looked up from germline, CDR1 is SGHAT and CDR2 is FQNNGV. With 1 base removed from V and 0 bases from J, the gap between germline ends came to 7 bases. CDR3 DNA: TGTGCCAGCAGCTTAGGTTTCAGCTCCTACGAGCAGTACTTC. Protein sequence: CASSLGFSSYEQYF.

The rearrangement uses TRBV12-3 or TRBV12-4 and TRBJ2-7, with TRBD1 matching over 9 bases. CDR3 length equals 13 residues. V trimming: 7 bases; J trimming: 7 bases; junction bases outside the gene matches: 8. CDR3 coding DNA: TGTGCCAGCACACCCGGGACAGGGTATGAGCAGTACTTC. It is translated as CASTPGTGYEQYF.

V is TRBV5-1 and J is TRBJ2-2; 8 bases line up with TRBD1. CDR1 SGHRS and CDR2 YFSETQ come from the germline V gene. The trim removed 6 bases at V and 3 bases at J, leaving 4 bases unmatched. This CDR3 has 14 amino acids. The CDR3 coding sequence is TGCGCCAGCACGAACAGGGGGGACACCGGGGAGCTGTTTTTT. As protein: CASTNRGDTGELFF.

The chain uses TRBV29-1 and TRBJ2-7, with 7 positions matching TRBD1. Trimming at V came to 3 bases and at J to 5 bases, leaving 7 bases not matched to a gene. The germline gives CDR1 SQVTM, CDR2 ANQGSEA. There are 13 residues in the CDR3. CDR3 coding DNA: TGCAGCGTTGACCCGACAGGGACCAACGAGCAGTACTTC. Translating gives CSVDPTGTNEQYF.